Included here is one T cell receptor beta chain sequence, with context. This clonotype was seen many times. Its antigen is currently not known. Nothing much larger sits one base from this clone, and base qualities are not available. The cysteine opens and the phenylalanine closes a CDR3 of 16 amino acids. Only the CDR3 portion is preserved as DNA: 48 bases, with reading frame beginning at the first base. The V end gives up 2 bases and the J end 5 bases, leaving 7 bases in the junction not matched to a gene. The germline V gene specifies SGHRS as CDR1 and YFSETQ as CDR2. This record belongs to a study of early T cells in non-severe SARS-CoV-2 infection (dated by TCRdb to the early 2020s). Notes on the research overall: TCR sequencing used bulk RNA from unsorted whole blood, so alpha and beta chains could not be paired.

The full study reports these points: Matching against VDJdb was skewed toward anti-spike CD8 responses, likely underestimated virus-specific expansions, and missed private and CD4 specificities.

The library was produced with 5' RACE. Instrument used: NextSeq 500. The TCR library protocol attached unique molecular identifiers to individual cDNA molecules to correct for sequencing error and PCR bias. Both TCR alpha and beta chains were sequenced, and tight co-correlation was observed between alpha and beta sequence abundances in each sample. The authors' analysis ran thus. Decombinator V4 was used to perform V gene, J gene and CDR3 annotation of TCR sequences. Expanded TCRs were defined as changing significantly between any two time points under a Poisson model with p below 0.0001. Abundances of TCRs were expressed as counts per million after normalisation to the total number of TCRs sequenced in each sample. TRAV1-2 paired with TRAJ12, TRAJ20 or TRAJ33 defined MAIT TCRs, while TRAV10 paired with TRAJ18 defined iNKT TCRs. A search of VDJdb, accessed on 1 November 2021, was run for TCRs annotated to CMV, EBV and SARS-CoV-2, with TCRs annotated for multiple antigens excluded. The public sequencing data were trimmed at Q25 with fastp and processed into clonotypes with MiXCR by TCRdb, which kept only in-frame beta chains. Each record represents a unique CDR3 protein, reported with the most common genes and DNA among its rows. TCRdb's processing, not the authors', yielded these V and J calls. In all, the sample holds 55,000 or so distinct CDR3 sequences, and about 6.4% of those were seen once. The ten top clones hold roughly 5.6% of the sample.

This was a case-control study nested in a cohort of healthcare workers in London, UK, who had nasopharyngeal swab PCR tests and blood samples taken every week. Between 23 and 31 March 2020, the week of the UK lockdown, healthcare workers were enrolled and then followed up weekly for as long as 16 weeks. The sequence joins TRBV5-1 to TRBJ1-5; the central 10 bases match TRBD1. This material consisted of whole blood, taken at baseline. This receptor was obtained from an adult who was a healthcare worker with PCR-confirmed SARS-CoV-2 infection or an uninfected control (not recorded which). The DNA is TGCGCCAGCAGCTTAGGGACAGGGGCTTTCGATCAGCCCCAGCATTTT. This gives the protein CASSLGTGAFDQPQHF. The reference TRBV5-1 and TRBJ1-5 proteins fill in what lies around the CDR3, so the full variable domain reads KAGVTQTPRYLIKTRGQQVTLSCSPISGHRSVSWYQQTPGQGLQFLFEYFSETQRNKGNFPGRFSGRQFSNSRSEMNVSTLELGDSALYLCASSLGTGAFDQPQHFGDGTRLSIL.